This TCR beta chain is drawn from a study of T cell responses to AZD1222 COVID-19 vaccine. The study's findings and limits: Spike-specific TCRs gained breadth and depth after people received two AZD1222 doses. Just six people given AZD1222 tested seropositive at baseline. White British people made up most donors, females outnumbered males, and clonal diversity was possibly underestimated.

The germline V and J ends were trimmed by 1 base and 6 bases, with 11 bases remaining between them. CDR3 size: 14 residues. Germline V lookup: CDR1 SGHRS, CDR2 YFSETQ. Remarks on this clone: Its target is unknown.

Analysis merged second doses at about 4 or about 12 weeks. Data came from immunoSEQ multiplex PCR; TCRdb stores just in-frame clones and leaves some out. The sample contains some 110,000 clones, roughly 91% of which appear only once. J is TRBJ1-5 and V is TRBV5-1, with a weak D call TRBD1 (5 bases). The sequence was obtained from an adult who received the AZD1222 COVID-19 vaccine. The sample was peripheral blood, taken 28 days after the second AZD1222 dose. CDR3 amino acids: CASSLLGDPQPQHF. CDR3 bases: TGCGCCAGCAGCTTGTTGGGGGATCCTCAGCCCCAGCATTTT. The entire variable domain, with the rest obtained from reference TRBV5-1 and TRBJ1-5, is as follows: KAGVTQTPRYLIKTRGQQVTLSCSPISGHRSVSWYQQTPGQGLQFLFEYFSETQRNKGNFPGRFSGRQFSNSRSEMNVSTLELGDSALYLCASSLLGDPQPQHFGDGTRLSIL.